This TCR beta chain comes out of a study of T cell changes during pregnancy in multiple sclerosis. The germline gives CDR1 SGHTA, CDR2 FQGTGA. Trimming at V came to 8 bases and at J to 1 base, leaving 14 bases not matched to a gene. The CDR3 totals 18 residues. Sequenced by immunoSEQ multiplex PCR; TCRdb stores in-frame clones only, minus some. The sample shows some 50,000 clones, about 91% of them seen only once. The sequence was obtained from a female donor with multiple sclerosis, enrolled in a pregnancy study. Sequencing used CD8+ T cells from peripheral blood mononuclear cells, obtained in the second trimester of pregnancy. The V and J genes are TRBV7-3 and TRBJ1-5; 10 nucleotides agree with TRBD1. CDR3 DNA: TGTGCCAGCGGATCAGCTGTCGGGACAGGGGCGAGCAATCAGCCCCAGCATTTT. Protein: CASGSAVGTGASNQPQHF.